What follows are 16 T cell receptor beta chains derived from one specimen sequenced in a study of T cells in Graves' hyperthyroidism and ophthalmopathy. The CDR3 regions of TCR beta were amplified from RNA transcripts. Initially, a first-round RT-PCR of the TCR CDR3 employed the HTBI primer set. MiXCR, run by TCRdb on the multiplex PCR reads, gives a single entry per CDR3 protein. The sample records approximately 58,000 distinct CDR3 sequences, around half being singletons. The sequenced sample consisted of blood. The receptor set was obtained from a woman aged 25 to 39 with Graves' ophthalmopathy.

V and J are TRBV29-1 and TRBJ1-1; perhaps TRBD1 as D (5 bases). The CDR3 totals 15 residues. Trimming took off 6 bases at V and 3 bases at J, with 20 bases between the two ends. Germline CDR1 SQVTM, CDR2 ANQGSEA. In DNA form, the CDR3 reads TGCAGCGTACACCCAGGCAGGGAGGGTGACACTGAAGCTTTCTTT. Protein product: CSVHPGREGDTEAFF.

The chain combines TRBV2 with TRBJ2-7, with 12 bases lining up with TRBD1. From germline, CDR1 is SNHLY and CDR2 FYNNEI. The CDR3 contains 16 residues. Germline trimming cut 6 bases from V and 0 bases from J; bases unmatched to any gene: 6. CDR3 sequence (DNA): TGTGCCAGCAGAAAGGGACAGGGGGCCAGCTCCTACGAGCAGTACTTC. Amino acids: CASRKGQGASSYEQYF.

A word on this clonotype: At one end, the junction sequence differs from germline, possibly due to a read error. The chain joins TRBV6-5 to TRBJ1-1; TRBD1 is a possible D gene (5 bases). Germline V gene sequence: CDR1 MNHEY, CDR2 SVGAGI. The CDR3 covers 14 residues. In nucleotides, the CDR3 is TGTGCCAGCAGTCGGGACCGGGAGAACACGGAAGCTTTCTTT. This codes for CASSRDRENTEAFF.

The table lists this clonotype with many counts. A much more abundant neighbour one base away suggests this may be a read error. J is TRBJ2-7 and V is TRBV7-9, with 7 bases matching TRBD2. With 0 bases clipped from V and 3 bases from J, the junction kept 5 bases outside the gene matches. In germline, CDR1 is SEHNR, CDR2 FQNEAQ (reference sequence). The CDR3 runs 15 residues. This CDR3 is CASSLAASGVYEQYF. For the CDR3, the DNA is TGTGCCAGCAGCTTAGCGGCCAGCGGGGTCTACGAGCAGTACTTC.

The V and J genes are TRBV20-1 and TRBJ1-5, with D possibly being TRBD1 (5 bases). V shed 2 bases and J shed 11 bases, with 19 bases lying between them. Germline V gives CDR1 DFQATT, CDR2 SNEGSKA (reference sequence). The CDR3 is 14 amino acids. The CDR3 is CSARISPGFEAQHF. Here the CDR3 DNA reads TGCAGTGCTAGAATTAGCCCAGGGTTTGAGGCCCAGCATTTT.

The chain joins TRBV2 to TRBJ2-7; 7 bases line up with TRBD1. The germline V gene has CDR1 SNHLY and CDR2 FYNNEI. CDR3 length equals 15 residues. V gave up 2 bases and J gave up 6 bases; unmatched junction bases: 10. The DNA for the CDR3 is TGTGCCAGCAGTGAAACGCACAGGGGCACCAGCGAGCAGTACTTC. Its translation: CASSETHRGTSEQYF.

This clonotype was detected only a few times. The CDR3 here is CSARPGTDTQYF. The CDR3 DNA sequence: TGCAGTGCTAGACCCGGCACAGATACGCAGTATTTT. The chain couples TRBV20-1 to TRBJ2-3; D is ambiguous. The length of the CDR3 is 12 residues. The germline V gene has CDR1 DFQATT and CDR2 SNEGSKA (reference sequence). V lost 2 bases, J lost 1 base, and 4 bases lay in between.

The CDR3 loop is CSVSGTVSYNEQFF. Here the CDR3 DNA reads TGCAGCGTTTCCGGGACAGTCTCCTACAATGAGCAGTTCTTC. The J gene is TRBJ2-1, the V gene TRBV29-1; 7 positions agree with TRBD1. V gave up 5 bases and J gave up 0 bases; unmatched junction bases: 4. The CDR3 length is 14 residues. Germline CDR1 SQVTM, CDR2 ANQGSEA.

V usage is TRBV6-1 and J usage is TRBJ1-6; 7 bases agree with TRBD1. In germline, CDR1 is MNHNS, CDR2 SASEGT. The CDR3 has 14 amino acids. The trim removed 2 bases at V and 9 bases at J, leaving 4 bases unmatched. CDR3 in amino acids: CASSEMSGGSPLHF. The CDR3 DNA is TGTGCCAGCAGTGAAATGTCAGGGGGTTCACCCCTCCACTTT.

The table lists this clonotype with many counts. The chain couples TRBV6-1 to TRBJ2-7, with D maybe TRBD2 (6 bases). CDR3 size: 14 residues. V lost 4 bases to trimming and J lost 2 bases, with 12 bases between them. CDR1 MNHNS and CDR2 SASEGT come from the germline V gene. The CDR3 sequence is CASSVASEAYEQYF. The CDR3 coding sequence is TGTGCCAGCAGTGTTGCTAGCGAAGCCTACGAGCAGTACTTC.

The chain carries TRBV20-1 and TRBJ1-5; D perhaps matches TRBD1 (6 bases). The germline V gene encodes CDR1 DFQATT and CDR2 SNEGSKA (reference sequence). V lost 6 bases and J 12 bases, leaving 21 bases between the germline ends. The CDR3 runs to 13 residues. The CDR3 loop reads CSAESRGGRGQHF. In DNA, the CDR3 is TGCAGTGCGGAATCGAGGGGGGGCCGGGGCCAGCATTTT.

As concerns this clonotype: At one boundary the junction diverges from the germline segment, which might be a read error. The chain has TRBV7-9 and TRBJ2-2, with D unclear. From germline, CDR1 is SEHNR and CDR2 FQNEAQ (reference sequence). This CDR3 spans 16 amino acids. The CDR3 protein is CASSLGFNTNTWELFF. DNA of the CDR3: TGTGCCAGCAGCTTAGGGTTCAACACGAACACCTGGGAGCTGTTTTTT. Together with reference TRBV7-9 and TRBJ2-2, the CDR3 gives the full variable domain: DTGVSQNPRHKITKRGQNVTFRCDPISEHNRLYWYRQTLGQGPEFLTYFQNEAQLEKSRLLSDRFSAERPKGSFSTLEIQRTEQGDSAMYLCASSLGFNTNTWELFFGEGSRLTVL.

The chain has TRBV20-1 and TRBJ2-1; D is possibly TRBD1 or TRBD2 (5 bases each). The V end lost 0 bases, the J end lost 12 bases, and 21 bases lay between the germline ends. Looked up from germline, CDR1 is DFQATT and CDR2 is SNEGSKA (reference sequence). The CDR3 is 15 residues long. CDR3 in DNA: TGCAGTGCTAGAGATAGAGGGGCGGTCGGGGATACGCAGTTCTTC. It translates to CSARDRGAVGDTQFF.

A note on this clonotype: One end of the junction fails to match germline, which may point to a read error. The rearrangement links TRBV5-1 to TRBJ1-2, with D possibly TRBD1 on 6 matching bases. This CDR3 spans 13 amino acids. The germline V gene has CDR1 SGHRS and CDR2 YFSETQ. CDR3 residues: CAGSLAGADGYPF. Written as DNA, the CDR3 is TGCGCCGGCAGCTTGGCGGGGGCAGATGGCTACCCCTTC. Using reference TRBV5-1 and TRBJ1-2 for the parts outside the CDR3, the full variable domain is KAGVTQTPRYLIKTRGQQVTLSCSPISGHRSVSWYQQTPGQGLQFLFEYFSETQRNKGNFPGRFSGRQFSNSRSEMNVSTLELGDSALYLCAGSLAGADGYPFGSGTRLTVV.

This clonotype was seen just once. No conserved phenylalanine or tryptophan is present at the end of the CDR3, so a read error is the likely explanation. This chain uses TRBV7-3 with TRBJ2-2; no reliable D call. From germline, CDR1 is SGHTA and CDR2 FQGTGA. The CDR3 totals 15 residues. The CDR3 loop reads CACSSAVSNTGELFL. In DNA form, the CDR3 reads TGTGCCTGCAGCTCTGCGGTCTCGAACACCGGGGAGCTGTTTCTT.

The table lists this clonotype with many counts. The chain links TRBV20-1 to TRBJ1-5, with 8 bases lining up with TRBD1. The germline gives CDR1 DFQATT, CDR2 SNEGSKA (reference sequence). The ends lost 5 bases at V and 5 bases at J; junction bases unmatched: 8. CDR3 length equals 14 residues. CDR3 protein: CSAQYGQGHQPQHF. The CDR3 bases are TGCAGTGCTCAATACGGACAGGGCCATCAGCCCCAGCATTTT.